This T cell receptor beta chain was obtained from a study of blood T cell repertoires in COVID-19. For the study at large: Donors in the United States, Italy and Spain gave samples during acute or convalescent COVID-19.

Individuals aged about 18 to 90 years were recruited from fewer than 30 US areas. Among Cohort 3 donors, those recovered had two negative PCRs, clearance, or symptom resolution. V lost 4 bases, J lost 0 bases, and 7 bases lay in between. Per germline, CDR1 ENHRY and CDR2 SYGVKD. This CDR3 comprises 15 residues. Profiling relied on immunoSEQ multiplex PCR, and the TCRdb table lists in-frame clones only, not all of them. The sample includes a few hundred thousand clones, approximately 90% of them seen just once. The chain carries TRBV10-3 and TRBJ1-6; D is perhaps TRBD1 (5 bases). The source of this sequence is a woman between 18 and 30 years old who had recovered from COVID-19. The sample was PBMCs or T cells enriched from blood (not recorded which). CDR3 coding DNA: TGTGCCATCAGTGGACAGAGCTCCTATAATTCACCCCTCCACTTT. Residues: CAISGQSSYNSPLHF.